These 17 T cell receptor beta chains share one sample of origin, sequenced in a study of lymphopenia after photon versus proton radiotherapy. Clones were sequenced by immunoSEQ multiplex PCR, and TCRdb holds only the in-frame ones, with some missing. The table includes over 55,000 clones, 80% to 90% detected once. The starting material was peripheral blood, obtained from a patient treated with proton-based radiotherapy. All receptors derive from an elderly man with esophageal cancer.

V usage is TRBV11-2 and J usage is TRBJ2-5; TRBD2 agrees at 11 bases. The CDR3 spans 15 residues. Germline V gene lookup returns CDR1 SGHAT and CDR2 FQNNGV. V was clipped by 0 bases and J by 9 bases; unmatched bases: 6. Here the CDR3 reads CASSLDLAGGRPQYF. The CDR3 DNA follows: TGTGCCAGCAGCTTAGATCTAGCGGGGGGCCGGCCCCAGTACTTC.

This chain joins TRBV5-1 and TRBJ1-2; TRBD1 aligns across 7 bases. The CDR3 has 15 residues. With V trimmed by 4 bases and J by 6 bases, 12 bases remained unmatched. Germline CDR1 SGHRS, CDR2 YFSETQ. Written as DNA, the CDR3 is TGCGCCAGCAGCGACCGACAGGGAGGGCGGGATGGCTACACCTTC. Amino acids: CASSDRQGGRDGYTF.

CDR3 region: CASSRQGARVTIYF. The CDR3 bases are TGTGCCAGTAGTAGACAGGGGGCGCGGGTCACCATATATTTT. V usage is TRBV19 and J usage is TRBJ1-3; the match to TRBD1 covers 10 bases. This CDR3 spans 14 amino acids. V lost 4 bases, J lost 9 bases, and 6 bases stayed unmatched. The germline V gene encodes CDR1 LNHDA and CDR2 SQIVND (reference sequence).

The chain carries TRBV5-6 and TRBJ2-7; 7 nucleotides align to TRBD1. The CDR3 has 14 amino acids. Trimming at V came to 4 bases and at J to 2 bases, leaving 6 bases not matched to a gene. The germline CDR1 and CDR2 sequences are SGHDT and YYEEEE. CDR3 sequence (DNA): TGTGCCAGCAGCCTTAAGGGGGCTACCTACGAGCAGTACTTC. Its protein product is CASSLKGATYEQYF.

As concerns this clone: Other DNA sequences in the sample encode the same CDR3. The chain joins TRBV2 to TRBJ2-7, with D unresolved. The CDR3 runs to 13 residues. Trimming pared 3 bases from V and 4 bases from J, leaving 10 bases between. The germline V gene has CDR1 SNHLY and CDR2 FYNNEI. The CDR3 DNA follows: TGTGCCAGCAGTGAGGGTCCCGCTTACGAGCAGTACTTC. It yields the protein CASSEGPAYEQYF.

The gene calls are TRBV9 and TRBJ2-7; 7 nucleotides align to TRBD2. CDR1 is SGDLS, CDR2 YYNGEE, per germline. V shed 1 base, J shed 6 bases, and the junction held 7 bases outside the gene matches. CDR3 length: 14 amino acids. This CDR3 reads CASSVRWEGFEQYF. In DNA form, the CDR3 reads TGTGCCAGCAGCGTAAGGTGGGAGGGTTTCGAGCAGTACTTC. Based on the CDR3 plus reference TRBV9 and TRBJ2-7, the full variable domain is DSGVTQTPKHLITATGQRVTLRCSPRSGDLSVYWYQQSLDQGLQFLIQYYNGEERAKGNILERFSAQQFPDLHSELNLSSLELGDSALYFCASSVRWEGFEQYFGPGTRLTVT.

V is TRBV7-2 and J is TRBJ1-2, with TRBD1 matching 12 bases. V lost 3 bases and J lost 7; bases outside the gene matches: 9. The germline gives CDR1 SGHTA, CDR2 FQGNSA. The CDR3 is made up of 16 amino acids. The CDR3: CASSLAPGQGARGYTF. CDR3 sequence (DNA): TGTGCCAGCAGCTTGGCTCCGGGACAGGGGGCTCGTGGCTACACCTTC.

V gene TRBV7-2 combines with J gene TRBJ2-5, with 9 bases identical to TRBD2. This CDR3 comprises 18 residues. Germline CDR1 SGHTA, CDR2 FQGNSA. V was clipped by 5 bases and J by 4 bases; unmatched bases: 17. CDR3 region: CASSRNGLAGSQGETQYF. The CDR3 DNA reads TGTGCCAGCAGCAGGAACGGGCTAGCGGGGAGTCAAGGAGAGACCCAGTACTTC.

This chain joins TRBV7-2 and TRBJ2-5, with 10 bases aligning to TRBD2. The CDR3 contains 15 residues. Germline CDR1 and CDR2: SGHTA and FQGNSA. V shed 5 bases and J 4 bases; nucleotides not matched to a gene: 7. The CDR3 DNA is TGTGCCAGCAGCGTGGGGCTAGCGGGAGTAGAGACCCAGTACTTC. This encodes CASSVGLAGVETQYF. Variable domain in full (rest from reference TRBV7-2 and TRBJ2-5): GAGVSQSPSNKVTEKGKDVELRCDPISGHTALYWYRQSLGQGLEFLIYFQGNSAPDKSGLPSDRFSAERTGGSVSTLTIQRTQQEDSAVYLCASSVGLAGVETQYFGPGTRLLVL.

This clone was counted a single time. This chain joins TRBV7-2 and TRBJ1-5; D might be TRBD1 (5 bases). Germline V gene sequence: CDR1 SGHTA, CDR2 FQGNSA. The CDR3 is 14 amino acids. The V and J ends lost 7 bases and 2 bases respectively, with 12 bases between them. The chain's CDR3 is CASNRDGGNQPQHF. The CDR3 DNA sequence: TGTGCCAGCAACCGGGACGGGGGCAATCAGCCCCAGCATTTT.

V gene TRBV9 combines with J gene TRBJ2-1; the match to TRBD2 covers 7 bases. With V trimmed by 3 bases and J by 1 base, 10 bases remained unmatched. CDR3 length: 17 residues. Germline assignment: CDR1 SGDLS and CDR2 YYNGEE. CDR3 protein: CASSALGGDSSYNEQFF. The DNA of the CDR3 is TGTGCCAGCAGCGCCCTGGGGGGGGACTCTTCCTACAATGAGCAGTTCTTC.

The V call is TRBV15, the J call TRBJ2-7; D gene unclear. The V end lost 2 bases, the J end lost 4 bases, and 15 bases lay between the germline ends. Germline assignment: CDR1 LNHNV and CDR2 YYDKDF (reference sequence). The CDR3 covers 15 residues. The DNA for the CDR3 is TGTGCCACCAGCAGAATTAGGACCTCCTTTTACGAGCAGTACTTC. The encoded protein is CATSRIRTSFYEQYF.

This sequence joins TRBV5-6 and TRBJ1-1; tentative D call: TRBD1 (5 bases). The CDR3 runs to 14 residues. CDR1 SGHDT and CDR2 YYEEEE come from the germline V gene. V was cut by 4 bases and J by 5 bases, with 15 bases left in between. Here the CDR3 reads CASSTAAGLTEAFF. The DNA of the CDR3 is TGTGCCAGCAGCACTGCGGCAGGGTTGACTGAAGCTTTCTTT.

The J gene is TRBJ1-6, the V gene TRBV4-1; D is undetermined. Germline-derived CDR1 and CDR2 are MGHRA and YSYEKL. CDR3 size: 19 residues. Trimming removed 1 base from V and 5 bases from J, with 21 bases in between. CDR3 region: CASSQASRPFPAHNSPLHF. DNA for the CDR3: TGCGCCAGCAGCCAAGCATCACGGCCCTTCCCCGCGCATAATTCACCCCTCCACTTT.

The rearrangement uses TRBV15 and TRBJ2-1; TRBD2 might be the D (5 bases). Germline V lookup: CDR1 LNHNV, CDR2 YYDKDF (reference sequence). Trimming removed 4 bases at V and 9 bases at J, with 13 bases between. This CDR3 region has 13 residues. The CDR3 loop is CATSTPGRSEQFF. In DNA form, the CDR3 reads TGTGCCACCAGCACCCCGGGGAGAAGTGAGCAGTTCTTC.

V and J are TRBV7-2 and TRBJ1-1; no clear D gene. Germline assignment: CDR1 SGHTA and CDR2 FQGNSA. V was trimmed by 2 bases and J by 5 bases, leaving 9 bases between them. CDR3 length: 13 amino acids. In DNA, the CDR3 is TGTGCCAGCAGCTTAAGCAGAGAGACTGAAGCTTTCTTT. Protein sequence: CASSLSRETEAFF.

This chain uses TRBV10-2 with TRBJ2-1; D is possibly TRBD2 (5 bases). V shed 0 bases and J shed 11 bases, with 14 bases lying between them. Germline-derived CDR1 and CDR2 are WSHSY and SAAADI. This CDR3 has 14 residues. DNA for the CDR3: TGCGCCAGCAGTGAGTCGACCCAGACTAACAAGCAGTTCTTC. It translates to CASSESTQTNKQFF.